The 21 T cell receptor beta chains listed next were all sequenced from one sample in a study of CD8+ T cells in alopecia areata. The sequencing template was cDNA reverse transcribed from extracted RNA. Some clones are missing from TCRdb's copy, which holds only in-frame ones; the method was immunoSEQ multiplex PCR. The profile shows about 120,000 clones, 58% of them singletons. Specified treatment: oral pan-JAK inhibitor, 5-10 mg twice daily. The material was CD8+ T cells sorted from blood, obtained at week 4, from a patient treated with tofacitinib. The source is a human donor with alopecia areata.

This chain connects TRBV6-5 to TRBJ2-1; no reliable D call. V was cut by 1 base and J by 5 bases, with 15 bases left in between. The CDR3 is 16 amino acids. Per the germline V gene, CDR1 is MNHEY and CDR2 is SVGAGI. CDR3 amino acids: CASSYYGSRADNEQFF. CDR3 coding DNA: TGTGCCAGCAGTTACTATGGCAGTCGGGCAGACAATGAGCAGTTCTTC.

CDR3 region: CASSFGQGNEAFF. CDR3 DNA: TGTGCCAGCAGCTTCGGACAGGGCAATGAAGCTTTCTTT. V usage is TRBV11-2 and J usage is TRBJ1-1; 8 bases map to TRBD1. Per the germline V gene, CDR1 is SGHAT and CDR2 is FQNNGV. V dropped 3 bases and J dropped 7; count of bases not matched to a gene: 4. This CDR3 has 13 residues. Full variable domain (outside the CDR3, taken from reference TRBV11-2 and TRBJ1-1): EAGVAQSPRYKIIEKRQSVAFWCNPISGHATLYWYQQILGQGPKLLIQFQNNGVVDDSQLPKDRFSAERLKGVDSTLKIQPAKLEDSAVYLCASSFGQGNEAFFGQGTRLTVV.

V and J are TRBV30 and TRBJ2-3, with D possibly called TRBD1 or TRBD2 (5 bases each). The CDR3 runs 13 residues. CDR1 and CDR2 from the germline V gene are GTSNPN and SVGIG (reference sequence). V was cut by 3 bases and J by 6 bases, with 13 bases left in between. In nucleotides, the CDR3 is TGTGCCTGGAGCAGGGTCGGCGGGGATACGCAGTATTTT. Residues: CAWSRVGGDTQYF.

The chain links TRBV29-1 to TRBJ2-6; possible D gene TRBD2, 5 bases. Trimming removed 4 bases from V and 0 bases from J, with 16 bases in between. The CDR3 totals 17 residues. CDR1 is SQVTM, CDR2 ANQGSEA, per germline. The CDR3 protein is CSVVATKPSSGANVLTF. Written as DNA, the CDR3 is TGCAGCGTTGTAGCGACAAAGCCCTCCTCTGGGGCCAACGTCCTGACTTTC.

The sample holds a few counts of this clone. V and J are TRBV7-9 and TRBJ1-6; tentatively, D is TRBD1 (6 bases). Trimming stripped 5 bases from V and 7 bases from J, with 18 bases between. The CDR3 loop spans 16 amino acids. Looked up from germline, CDR1 is SEHNR and CDR2 is FQNEAQ (reference sequence). CDR3 sequence: CASSNSAGAENSPLHF. In nucleotides, the CDR3 is TGTGCCAGCAGCAATTCCGCGGGGGCTGAGAATTCACCCCTCCACTTT. Using reference TRBV7-9 and TRBJ1-6 for the parts outside the CDR3, the full variable domain is DTGVSQNPRHKITKRGQNVTFRCDPISEHNRLYWYRQTLGQGPEFLTYFQNEAQLEKSRLLSDRFSAERPKGSFSTLEIQRTEQGDSAMYLCASSNSAGAENSPLHFGNGTRLTVT.

V is TRBV15 and J is TRBJ1-6; D gene ambiguous. CDR3 length: 12 residues. The germline V gene has CDR1 LNHNV and CDR2 YYDKDF (reference sequence). V was clipped by 7 bases and J by 10 bases, with 11 bases between them. The CDR3 sequence: CATKFGNSPLHF. For the CDR3, the DNA is TGTGCCACCAAGTTCGGTAACTCACCCCTCCACTTT.

This clone came up a few times. J is TRBJ1-2 and V is TRBV27, with TRBD1 matching 8 bases. Germline CDR1 MNHEY, CDR2 SMNVEV (reference sequence). J gave up 7 bases and V 4 bases, and 5 bases lay outside the gene matches. The CDR3 has 13 residues. CDR3 nucleotide sequence: TGTGCCAGCAGTTCGACAGGGGCGGGTGGCTACACCTTC. As protein: CASSSTGAGGYTF.

The chain uses TRBV6-4 and TRBJ1-6, with 7 bases identical to TRBD1. Germline V gene sequence: CDR1 MRHNA, CDR2 SNTAGT. V trimming: 6 bases; J trimming: 7 bases; junction bases outside the gene matches: 6. The CDR3 is made up of 14 amino acids. CDR3 nucleotide sequence: TGTGCCAGCAGCTCTGACAGGGAGAATTCACCCCTCCACTTT. Translating it yields CASSSDRENSPLHF.

The CDR3 DNA reads TGTGCTAGTGGTTTGGCGGGGGCCCACAATGAGCAGTTCTTC. This translates into CASGLAGAHNEQFF. The V gene is TRBV12-5, the J gene TRBJ2-1, with D perhaps given as TRBD1 or TRBD2 (6 bases each). The germline V gene encodes CDR1 LGHNT and CDR2 FRNRAP. V was shortened by 1 base and J by 5 bases, with 9 bases between the two germline ends. The CDR3 runs 14 residues.

The chain couples TRBV7-9 to TRBJ2-5; D is unresolved. The V gene's germline CDR1 is SEHNR and CDR2 FQNEAQ (reference sequence). The CDR3 consists of 14 residues. The V end was cut by 1 base, the J end by 2 bases, with 8 bases between. The DNA of the CDR3 is TGTGCCAGCAGCTTAGACTCAAATCAAGAGACCCAGTACTTC. Protein sequence: CASSLDSNQETQYF.

This rearrangement joins TRBV7-9 to TRBJ2-1, with D possibly being TRBD1 or TRBD2 (5 bases each). This CDR3 region has 14 residues. CDR1 and CDR2 from the germline V gene are SEHNR and FQNEAQ (reference sequence). Trimming shortened V by 10 bases and J by 0 bases, and 13 bases separated the two germline ends. CDR3 bases: TGTGCCAACGGGGACGAGAGCTCCTACAATGAGCAGTTCTTC. It yields the protein CANGDESSYNEQFF.

The chain employs TRBV11-2 and TRBJ2-3, with 8 bases identical to TRBD2. This CDR3 contains 16 residues. Germline V gene sequence: CDR1 SGHAT, CDR2 FQNNGV. The junction had 11 bases not matched to a gene; V was cut back by 4 bases and J by 5 bases. CDR3 nucleotide sequence: TGTGCCAGCAGCTCGACTAGCGTGAGGGCTTTAGATACGCAGTATTTT. It encodes CASSSTSVRALDTQYF.

This clone has just a few counts. This chain joins TRBV7-9 and TRBJ2-4, with D tentatively TRBD1 (6 bases). This CDR3 has 11 amino acids. The germline V and J ends were trimmed by 6 bases and 6 bases, with 6 bases remaining between them. CDR1 SEHNR and CDR2 FQNEAQ come from the germline V gene (reference sequence). CDR3 amino acids: CASRGGNIQYF. The CDR3 bases are TGTGCCAGCAGAGGGGGAAACATTCAGTACTTC. Full variable domain (remainder filled in from reference TRBV7-9 and TRBJ2-4): DTGVSQNPRHKITKRGQNVTFRCDPISEHNRLYWYRQTLGQGPEFLTYFQNEAQLEKSRLLSDRFSAERPKGSFSTLEIQRTEQGDSAMYLCASRGGNIQYFGAGTRLSVL.

The rearrangement links TRBV7-9 to TRBJ2-5, with 13 bases lining up with TRBD2. The ends lost 5 bases at V and 4 bases at J; junction bases unmatched: 4. CDR1 is SEHNR and CDR2 is FQNEAQ in the germline V gene (reference sequence). CDR3 length: 15 residues. CDR3 residues: CASSPRTSGGETQYF. The CDR3, as DNA: TGTGCCAGCAGCCCCCGGACTAGCGGGGGAGAGACCCAGTACTTC.

This clone has a single count. V usage is TRBV4-3 and J usage is TRBJ1-2; 8 nucleotides line up with TRBD1. The germline CDR1 and CDR2 sequences are LGHNA and YSLEER. This CDR3 comprises 18 residues. With V trimmed by 1 base and J by 5 bases, 15 bases remained unmatched. Here the CDR3 DNA reads TGCGCCAGCAGCCAAGCAAGTATCGGGACAGGTGCCCGTTATGGCTACACCTTC. Amino acids: CASSQASIGTGARYGYTF.

The DNA for the CDR3 is TGTGCCAGCAGCCAAGAGGCGGGGACCAGCTCCTACGAGCAGTACTTC. Protein sequence: CASSQEAGTSSYEQYF. V usage is TRBV4-2 and J usage is TRBJ2-7, with a weak D call TRBD2 (6 bases). Trimming removed 0 bases at V and 0 bases at J, with 12 bases between. The CDR3 contains 16 residues. Germline lookup yields CDR1 LGHNA and CDR2 YNFKEQ.

The rearrangement uses TRBV29-1 and TRBJ2-1; the match to TRBD1 covers 8 bases. The CDR3 runs to 15 residues. Germline V CDR1 and CDR2: SQVTM, ANQGSEA. V dropped 2 bases and J dropped 2; count of bases not matched to a gene: 5. This CDR3 is CSVENGQGAYNEQFF. The CDR3 coding sequence is TGCAGCGTTGAAAACGGACAGGGAGCCTACAATGAGCAGTTCTTC.

This clone was detected a few times. CDR3 DNA sequence: TGTGCCACCAGCAGAGATGGGTGGCAGGTGGCCCAGTACTTC. Translation: CATSRDGWQVAQYF. J is TRBJ2-5 and V is TRBV15; D gene ambiguous. Germline CDR1 and CDR2: LNHNV and YYDKDF (reference sequence). V was trimmed by 0 bases and J by 9 bases, leaving 14 bases between them. This CDR3 region has 14 residues. Together with reference TRBV15 and TRBJ2-5, the CDR3 gives the full variable domain: DAMVIQNPRYQVTQFGKPVTLSCSQTLNHNVMYWYQQKSSQAPKLLFHYYDKDFNNEADTPDNFQSRRPNTSFCFLDIRSPGLGDTAMYLCATSRDGWQVAQYFGPGTRLLVL.

This clone was counted between two and nine times. The chain uses TRBV29-1 and TRBJ2-3; perhaps TRBD1 as D (5 bases). The CDR3 covers 13 residues. V lost 7 bases and J lost 2, with 13 bases in between. CDR1 and CDR2 (germline): SQVTM, ANQGSEA. The CDR3 sequence is CSARAAYTDTQYF. CDR3 nucleotides: TGCAGCGCCAGGGCGGCTTACACAGATACGCAGTATTTT.

This clone was detected only a few times. The rearrangement joins TRBV19 to TRBJ1-5; D unclear. This CDR3 has 16 residues. V was shortened by 6 bases and J by 5 bases, with 20 bases between the two germline ends. CDR1 LNHDA and CDR2 SQIVND come from the germline V gene (reference sequence). The CDR3 sequence is CASRPPGGRTDQPQHF. The CDR3 nucleotides are TGTGCCAGTAGACCGCCGGGAGGGAGAACAGATCAGCCCCAGCATTTT.

J is TRBJ2-5 and V is TRBV7-9, with D perhaps TRBD1 or TRBD2 (5 bases each). Germline CDR1 and CDR2: SEHNR and FQNEAQ (reference sequence). This CDR3 is 12 amino acids long. Trimming removed 1 base from V and 9 bases from J, with 9 bases in between. The CDR3 here is CASSLGVGPQYF. In DNA, the CDR3 is TGTGCCAGCAGCTTAGGTGTGGGACCCCAGTACTTC.